Below are 10 T cell receptor beta chains sequenced from a single sample in a study of blood T cell repertoires in COVID-19. Sequenced by immunoSEQ multiplex PCR; TCRdb stores in-frame clones only, minus some. The profile shows over 200,000 clones, roughly 86% of them singletons. The material sequenced was peripheral blood. Source of these receptors: a woman aged 25 to 45 who had recovered from COVID-19.

CDR3 bases: TGTGCCAGCAGCCTCAGGGGCGGCTATGGCTACACCTTC. The encoded protein is CASSLRGGYGYTF. This chain links TRBV11-3 with TRBJ1-2; maybe TRBD1 (6 bases). CDR1 is SGHNT and CDR2 is YENEEA in the germline V gene. This CDR3 comprises 13 residues. V was cut by 5 bases and J by 4 bases, with 11 bases left in between.

This clone was detected only once. This sequence joins TRBV9 and TRBJ2-5; 12 positions agree with TRBD2. The CDR3 extends over 15 amino acids. CDR1 and CDR2 (germline): SGDLS, YYNGEE. J lost 4 bases, V lost 0 bases, and 1 base had no gene match. CDR3 region: CASSVGTSGAETQYF. The CDR3 DNA reads as TGTGCCAGCAGCGTAGGGACTAGCGGGGCAGAGACCCAGTACTTC.

The chain links TRBV19 to TRBJ2-2; perhaps TRBD2 as D (5 bases). The CDR3 is 15 residues long. The germline CDR1 and CDR2 sequences are LNHDA and SQIVND (reference sequence). V was pared by 5 bases and J by 0 bases, with 10 bases between. The CDR3 sequence: CASSYSGTNTGELFF. The CDR3 DNA reads TGTGCCAGTAGTTACAGCGGTACGAACACCGGGGAGCTGTTTTTT.

The chain employs TRBV27 and TRBJ2-1; D remains ambiguous. V lost 2 bases and J lost 3, with 5 bases in between. Per the germline V gene, CDR1 is MNHEY and CDR2 is SMNVEV (reference sequence). This CDR3 spans 13 amino acids. Written as DNA, the CDR3 is TGTGCCAGCAGTTTAGTCAGCTACAATGAGCAGTTCTTC. It is translated as CASSLVSYNEQFF.

The chain joins TRBV7-9 to TRBJ2-1; possible D gene TRBD2, 6 bases. Germline V gene sequence: CDR1 SEHNR, CDR2 FQNEAQ (reference sequence). This CDR3 has 16 residues. V dropped 4 bases and J dropped 6 bases, with 19 bases sitting between them. The CDR3 DNA follows: TGTGCCAGCAGCTCCCTCCAGACCGGGACTCGCAATGAGCAGTTCTTC. Its translation: CASSSLQTGTRNEQFF. Complete variable domain (other parts from reference TRBV7-9 and TRBJ2-1): DTGVSQNPRHKITKRGQNVTFRCDPISEHNRLYWYRQTLGQGPEFLTYFQNEAQLEKSRLLSDRFSAERPKGSFSTLEIQRTEQGDSAMYLCASSSLQTGTRNEQFFGPGTRLTVL.

This sequence joins TRBV18 and TRBJ2-2; D remains unclear. Germline CDR1 and CDR2: KGHSH and LQKENI. There are 14 residues in the CDR3. Trimming removed 2 bases at V and 4 bases at J, with 8 bases between. The CDR3 DNA follows: TGTGCCAGCTCACCAGAGACACGCACCGGGGAGCTGTTTTTT. Translated, it gives CASSPETRTGELFF.

The J gene is TRBJ2-7, the V gene TRBV5-6, with 9 bases that match TRBD1. CDR3 size: 15 residues. Germline V gives CDR1 SGHDT, CDR2 YYEEEE. J gave up 5 bases and V 4 bases, and 10 bases lay outside the gene matches. CDR3 sequence: CASSPGTGNIHEQYF. CDR3 nucleotides: TGTGCCAGCAGCCCCGGGACAGGGAACATCCACGAGCAGTACTTC.

The CDR3 nucleotides read TGTGCCAGCAGCCCCCCGGGACAGGGACACTACGAGCAGTACTTC. Translating it yields CASSPPGQGHYEQYF. The rearrangement links TRBV9 to TRBJ2-7, with 9 bases fitting TRBD1. V shed 4 bases and J 3 bases; nucleotides not matched to a gene: 8. The CDR3 contains 15 residues. Germline-derived CDR1 and CDR2 are SGDLS and YYNGEE.

The chain links TRBV20-1 to TRBJ2-1; 12 positions agree with TRBD2. The germline gives CDR1 DFQATT, CDR2 SNEGSKA (reference sequence). This CDR3 region has 14 residues. With 3 bases clipped from V and 10 bases from J, the junction kept 7 bases outside the gene matches. For the CDR3, the DNA is TGCAGTGCTAGTATGGCTAGCGGGGGGGTAGAGCAGTTCTTC. Its protein product is CSASMASGGVEQFF.

The count of this clone is one. The chain has TRBV4-2 and TRBJ2-1; 9 bases fit TRBD2. Trimming cost V 0 bases and J 11 bases; bases outside gene matches: 8. Germline V lookup: CDR1 LGHNA, CDR2 YNFKEQ. The CDR3 is 15 residues long. CDR3 bases: TGTGCCAGCAGCCAAGAATCGCTAGCGGGGCGGAAGCAGTTCTTC. This gives the protein CASSQESLAGRKQFF.